The 25 T cell receptor beta chains listed next were all sequenced from one sample in a study of T cell repertoires in cytomegalovirus infection. TCRdb ran MiXCR on the reads and lists one entry per CDR3 protein. The sample shows some 46,000 distinct CDR3 sequences, roughly 18% of them seen only once. Their antigens are not known. The source was CD8+ T cells from cultured PBMCs, collected from culture after CMV antigen stimulation. Every receptor here comes from a human donor in good health (CMV status not recorded). Some clones in this sample may be carry-over from other donors' samples.

There are many counts of this clonotype. The chain carries TRBV15 and TRBJ2-1, with D hard to call. CDR3 length equals 13 residues. V was shortened by 1 base and J by 9 bases, with 10 bases between the two germline ends. Germline V CDR1 and CDR2: LNHNV, YYDKDF (reference sequence). The CDR3 loop reads CATSRVRQSEQFF. The DNA for the CDR3 is TGTGCCACCAGCAGAGTTAGGCAGTCTGAGCAGTTCTTC.

A note on this clonotype: Since a much larger clone is just one base distant, this may be a read error. The chain joins TRBV11-2 to TRBJ2-7, with 9 bases fitting TRBD2. Germline lookup yields CDR1 SGHAT and CDR2 FQNNGV. The CDR3 has 17 amino acids. This chain's CDR3 is CVSSLEGGRAFTYEQYF. The DNA for the CDR3 is TGTGTCAGCAGCTTAGAGGGCGGGAGGGCATTCACCTACGAGCAGTACTTC.

This clonotype came up many times. The chain is built from TRBV11-3 and TRBJ2-5; D perhaps matches TRBD2 (5 bases). The CDR3 totals 14 residues. Trimming removed 1 base at V and 2 bases at J, with 8 bases between. In germline, CDR1 is SGHNT, CDR2 YENEEA. CDR3 sequence (DNA): TGTGCCAGCAGCTTAGGGCCGGGGCAAGAGACCCAGTACTTC. Translating gives CASSLGPGQETQYF. Based on the CDR3 plus reference TRBV11-3 and TRBJ2-5, the full variable domain is EAGVVQSPRYKIIEKKQPVAFWCNPISGHNTLYWYLQNLGQGPELLIRYENEEAVDDSQLPKDRFSAERLKGVDSTLKIQPAELGDSAVYLCASSLGPGQETQYFGPGTRLLVL.

The table lists this clonotype with a few counts. The chain recombines TRBV27 with TRBJ2-5; D remains unclear. Trimming cost V 5 bases and J 5 bases, with 12 bases left between them. This CDR3 region has 13 residues. CDR1 is MNHEY, CDR2 SMNVEV, per germline (reference sequence). CDR3 DNA sequence: TGTGCCAGCAGTATTCAGAGGTGGGAGACCCAGTACTTC. Amino acid sequence: CASSIQRWETQYF.

CDR3: CATSRDQTSGRAGEQFF. CDR3 coding DNA: TGTGCCACCAGCAGAGATCAAACTAGCGGGAGGGCCGGTGAGCAGTTCTTC. This chain links TRBV15 with TRBJ2-1; 13 bases agree with TRBD2. The J segment lost 9 bases and the V segment lost 0 bases, leaving 8 bases of the junction unmatched. The CDR3 runs to 17 residues. The germline CDR1 and CDR2 sequences are LNHNV and YYDKDF (reference sequence).

The chain joins TRBV18 to TRBJ2-3, with unresolved D. V was pared by 3 bases and J by 2 bases, with 12 bases between. Germline V gene sequence: CDR1 KGHSH, CDR2 LQKENI. CDR3 size: 15 residues. The CDR3: CASSPETGHTDTQYF. DNA of the CDR3: TGTGCCAGCTCACCCGAAACGGGTCACACAGATACGCAGTATTTT.

This clonotype occurred many times. The CDR3 DNA sequence: TGTGCCAGCAGTCTCCGGGACAGGGGCGCAACTAGCACAGATACGCAGTATTTT. Amino acid sequence: CASSLRDRGATSTDTQYF. This chain connects TRBV12-3 or TRBV12-4 to TRBJ2-3, with 10 positions matching TRBD1. With V trimmed by 5 bases and J by 0 bases, 11 bases remained unmatched. The CDR3 covers 18 residues.

J is TRBJ2-7 and V is TRBV25-1, with D possibly TRBD2 on 6 matching bases. Germline values: CDR1 MGHDK, CDR2 SYGVNS. Trimming pared 7 bases from V and 2 bases from J, leaving 12 bases between. The CDR3 has 13 amino acids. The CDR3 spells CASNGGRTYEQYF. CDR3 nucleotide sequence: TGTGCCAGCAACGGAGGGCGGACCTACGAGCAGTACTTC.

This rearrangement joins TRBV27 to TRBJ2-3; perhaps D is TRBD1 or TRBD2 (6 bases each). V was clipped by 1 base and J by 4 bases, with 12 bases between them. Germline values: CDR1 MNHEY, CDR2 SMNVEV (reference sequence). This CDR3 comprises 15 residues. The CDR3 DNA is TGTGCCAGCAGTTTATTTGGGGGGCGGGCAGATACGCAGTATTTT. Translating it yields CASSLFGGRADTQYF.

This chain connects TRBV11-1 to TRBJ2-1; TRBD1 might be the D (7 bases). The germline V and J ends were trimmed by 5 bases and 5 bases, with 13 bases remaining between them. This CDR3 has 14 residues. Per germline, CDR1 SGHAT and CDR2 FQDESV (reference sequence). CDR3 loop: CASSGGGINNEQFF. CDR3 nucleotide sequence: TGTGCCAGCAGCGGAGGGGGCATAAACAATGAGCAGTTCTTC.

The rearrangement joins TRBV29-1 to TRBJ2-2; 7 bases are shared with TRBD2. The V and J ends lost 4 bases and 5 bases, in that order; junction bases with no gene match: 4. This CDR3 contains 13 residues. Per germline, CDR1 SQVTM and CDR2 ANQGSEA. The DNA for the CDR3 is TGCAGCGTTGCTAGCGGAACAACCGGGGAGCTGTTTTTT. The encoded protein is CSVASGTTGELFF.

This clonotype was detected ten times or more. The chain employs TRBV11-2 and TRBJ2-3, with 12 positions matching TRBD2. V trimming: 0 bases; J trimming: 1 base; junction bases outside the gene matches: 2. CDR3 length equals 17 residues. CDR1 and CDR2 (germline): SGHAT, FQNNGV. CDR3 sequence reads: CASSLDRLAGGTDTQYF. The CDR3 DNA reads TGTGCCAGCAGCTTAGATAGACTAGCGGGGGGCACAGATACGCAGTATTTT.

The CDR3 region is CSARDRAGANVLTF. In nucleotides, the CDR3 is TGCAGTGCTAGAGACAGGGCTGGGGCCAACGTCCTGACTTTC. J is TRBJ2-6 and V is TRBV20-1, with D tentatively TRBD1 (5 bases). There are 14 residues in the CDR3. V lost 0 bases to trimming and J lost 2 bases, with 5 bases between them. Germline loops: CDR1 DFQATT, CDR2 SNEGSKA (reference sequence).

This clonotype was counted a few times. The chain couples TRBV6-5 to TRBJ2-4; 13 bases align to TRBD2. The germline V gene encodes CDR1 MNHEY and CDR2 SVGAGI. V trimming: 6 bases; J trimming: 3 bases; junction bases outside the gene matches: 8. There are 17 residues in the CDR3. DNA of the CDR3: TGTGCCAGCAGACGGACTAGCGGGAGTGTGAACAAAAACATTCAGTACTTC. Translated, it gives CASRRTSGSVNKNIQYF.

This chain uses TRBV12-5 with TRBJ2-3; 7 bases are a match to TRBD2. This CDR3 has 16 residues. Unmatched junction bases numbered 11, after V lost 6 bases and J lost 2 bases. Germline V gives CDR1 LGHNT, CDR2 FRNRAP. In nucleotides, the CDR3 is TGTGCTAGTGGCGGCCCCGGACGGGGGGACACAGATACGCAGTATTTT. This gives the protein CASGGPGRGDTDTQYF.

The genes are TRBV7-4 and TRBJ2-5; D possibly corresponds to TRBD2 (5 bases). Per the germline V gene, CDR1 is SGHVT and CDR2 is SQSDAQ. Trimming left V 1 base short and J 5 bases short, with 8 bases between. The CDR3 length is 13 residues. The CDR3 region is CASSLGGSETQYF. In nucleotides, the CDR3 is TGTGCCAGCAGCTTAGGAGGGAGTGAGACCCAGTACTTC.

The chain joins TRBV7-8 to TRBJ2-1; no definite D call. This CDR3 contains 14 residues. The V end was cut by 5 bases, the J end by 8 bases, with 16 bases between. The germline CDR1 and CDR2 sequences are SGHVS and FQNEAQ. CDR3 sequence reads: CASSSRAPPHEQFF. The DNA of the CDR3 is TGTGCCAGCAGCAGTAGGGCCCCGCCGCATGAGCAGTTCTTC. Together with reference TRBV7-8 and TRBJ2-1, the CDR3 gives the full variable domain: GAGVSQSPRYKVAKRGQDVALRCDPISGHVSLFWYQQALGQGPEFLTYFQNEAQLDKSGLPSDRFFAERPEGSVSTLKIQRTQQEDSAVYLCASSSRAPPHEQFFGPGTRLTVL.

This clonotype was observed at least ten times. V usage is TRBV19 and J usage is TRBJ2-2; the D gene is possibly TRBD2 (6 bases). The germline gives CDR1 LNHDA, CDR2 SQIVND (reference sequence). The CDR3 has 15 amino acids. The V end was cut by 9 bases, the J end by 2 bases, with 16 bases between. CDR3 protein: CASSYGGDNTGELFF. Written as DNA, the CDR3 is TGTGCCAGCAGTTACGGGGGTGATAACACCGGGGAGCTGTTTTTT.

The chain has TRBV28 and TRBJ2-1; no reliable D call. With 3 bases removed from V and 3 bases from J, the gap between germline ends came to 15 bases. Germline V gene lookup returns CDR1 MDHEN and CDR2 SYDVKM. The CDR3 has 16 amino acids. The CDR3 DNA follows: TGTGCCAGCAGTTTGAATCCGGTCAGTGGCTACAATGAGCAGTTCTTC. Amino acid sequence: CASSLNPVSGYNEQFF. The full variable domain, its missing parts supplied by reference TRBV28 and TRBJ2-1, is DVKVTQSSRYLVKRTGEKVFLECVQDMDHENMFWYRQDPGLGLRLIYFSYDVKMKEKGDIPEGYSVSREKKERFSLILESASTNQTSMYLCASSLNPVSGYNEQFFGPGTRLTVL.

The J gene is TRBJ2-5, the V gene TRBV7-2; D perhaps matches TRBD1 (5 bases). In germline, CDR1 is SGHTA, CDR2 FQGNSA. The CDR3 is made up of 15 amino acids. Trimming removed 5 bases at V and 2 bases at J, with 15 bases between. CDR3 region: CASSPSGGAQETQYF. DNA of the CDR3: TGTGCCAGCAGCCCCTCGGGTGGGGCTCAAGAGACCCAGTACTTC.

V is TRBV4-1 and J is TRBJ2-7; 7 bases agree with TRBD1. Germline CDR1 is MGHRA and CDR2 is YSYEKL. This CDR3 comprises 16 residues. The V segment lost 2 bases and the J segment 1 base; nucleotides outside the gene matches: 8. The CDR3 region is CASSQNTGATSYEQYF. DNA for the CDR3: TGCGCCAGCAGCCAAAACACAGGGGCGACATCCTACGAGCAGTACTTC.

This chain links TRBV6-4 with TRBJ2-3; D call uncertain. The CDR3 length is 14 residues. CDR1 is MRHNA, CDR2 SNTAGT, per germline. Trimming removed 5 bases from V and 2 bases from J, with 11 bases in between. For the CDR3, the DNA is TGTGCCAGCAGTCTCCGGGCCGACACAGATACGCAGTATTTT. It translates to CASSLRADTDTQYF.

This clonotype was detected ten times or more. The chain employs TRBV7-8 and TRBJ2-5; TRBD2 aligns across 11 bases. The CDR3 is 15 amino acids. V was clipped by 5 bases and J by 5 bases; unmatched bases: 7. CDR1 is SGHVS and CDR2 is FQNEAQ in the germline V gene. In DNA, the CDR3 is TGTGCCAGCAGCGAACGGACTAGCGGGCGGGAGACCCAGTACTTC. As protein: CASSERTSGRETQYF.

This clonotype was recorded many times. CDR3 in amino acids: CASSPRSSGYTF. CDR3 bases: TGTGCCAGCAGCCCGCGATCTTCGGGCTACACCTTC. The gene calls are TRBV7-2 and TRBJ1-2; the D is unclear. With 5 bases removed from V and 8 bases from J, the gap between germline ends came to 12 bases. Germline V gene data show CDR1 as SGHTA and CDR2 as FQGNSA. The CDR3 spans 12 residues.

The V call is TRBV6-5, the J call TRBJ2-1; D is unresolved. Germline V lookup: CDR1 MNHEY, CDR2 SVGAGI. CDR3 size: 15 residues. V shed 6 bases and J shed 0 bases, with 12 bases lying between them. The CDR3 spells CASSLFRSSYNEQFF. In DNA form, the CDR3 reads TGTGCCAGCAGCCTCTTTAGGAGCTCCTACAATGAGCAGTTCTTC.